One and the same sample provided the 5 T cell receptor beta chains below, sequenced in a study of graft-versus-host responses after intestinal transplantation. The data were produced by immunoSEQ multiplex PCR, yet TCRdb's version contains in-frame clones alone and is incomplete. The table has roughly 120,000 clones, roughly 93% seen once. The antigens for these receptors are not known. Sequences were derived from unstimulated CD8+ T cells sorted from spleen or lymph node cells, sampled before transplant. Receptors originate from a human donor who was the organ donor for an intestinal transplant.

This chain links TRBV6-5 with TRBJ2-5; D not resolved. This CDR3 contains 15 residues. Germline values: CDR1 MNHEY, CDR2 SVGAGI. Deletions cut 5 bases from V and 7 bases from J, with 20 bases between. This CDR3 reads CASSPSTLSRGTQYF. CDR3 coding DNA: TGTGCCAGCAGTCCCTCGACTCTCTCGCGAGGGACCCAGTACTTC.

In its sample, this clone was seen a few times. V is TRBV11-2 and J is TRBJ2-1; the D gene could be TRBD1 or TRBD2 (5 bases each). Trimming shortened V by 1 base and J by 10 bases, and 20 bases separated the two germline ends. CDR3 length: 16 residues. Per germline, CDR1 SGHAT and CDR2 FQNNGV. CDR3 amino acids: CASSLVGEVGFEEQFF. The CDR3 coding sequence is TGTGCCAGCAGCTTAGTGGGGGAAGTTGGCTTCGAGGAGCAGTTCTTC.

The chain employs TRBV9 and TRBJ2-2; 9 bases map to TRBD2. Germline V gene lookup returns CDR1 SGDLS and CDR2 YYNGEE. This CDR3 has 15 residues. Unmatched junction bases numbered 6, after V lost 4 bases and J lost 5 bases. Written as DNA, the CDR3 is TGTGCCAGCAGCCCCCGGGCGGGAGGGACCGGGGAGCTGTTTTTT. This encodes CASSPRAGGTGELFF.

This CDR3 reads CASSLLGQGYEQYF. The DNA of the CDR3 is TGTGCCAGCAGTTTATTAGGACAGGGGTACGAGCAGTACTTC. The chain recombines TRBV27 with TRBJ2-7; 9 nucleotides line up with TRBD1. CDR3 length: 14 residues. After removal of 1 base from V and 4 bases from J, the junction contained 2 bases not matched to a gene. The germline gives CDR1 MNHEY, CDR2 SMNVEV (reference sequence).

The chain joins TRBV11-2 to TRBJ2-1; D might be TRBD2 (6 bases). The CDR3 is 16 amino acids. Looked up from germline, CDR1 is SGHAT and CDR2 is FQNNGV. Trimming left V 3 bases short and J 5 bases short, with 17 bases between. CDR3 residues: CASSFTWGRPNNEQFF. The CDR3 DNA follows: TGTGCCAGCAGCTTTACTTGGGGGAGGCCCAACAATGAGCAGTTCTTC. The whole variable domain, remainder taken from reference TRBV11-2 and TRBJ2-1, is EAGVAQSPRYKIIEKRQSVAFWCNPISGHATLYWYQQILGQGPKLLIQFQNNGVVDDSQLPKDRFSAERLKGVDSTLKIQPAKLEDSAVYLCASSFTWGRPNNEQFFGPGTRLTVL.